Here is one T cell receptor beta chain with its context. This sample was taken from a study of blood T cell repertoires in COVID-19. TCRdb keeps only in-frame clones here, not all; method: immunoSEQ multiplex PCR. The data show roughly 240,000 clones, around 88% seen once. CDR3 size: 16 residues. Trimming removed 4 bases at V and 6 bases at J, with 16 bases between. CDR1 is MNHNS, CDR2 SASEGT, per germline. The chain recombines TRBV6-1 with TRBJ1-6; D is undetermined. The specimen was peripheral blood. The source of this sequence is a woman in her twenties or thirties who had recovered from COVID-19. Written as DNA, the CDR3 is TGTGCCAGCAGTGTTAGTCCCCCCTCTCTTAATTCACCCCTCCACTTT. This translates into CASSVSPPSLNSPLHF.